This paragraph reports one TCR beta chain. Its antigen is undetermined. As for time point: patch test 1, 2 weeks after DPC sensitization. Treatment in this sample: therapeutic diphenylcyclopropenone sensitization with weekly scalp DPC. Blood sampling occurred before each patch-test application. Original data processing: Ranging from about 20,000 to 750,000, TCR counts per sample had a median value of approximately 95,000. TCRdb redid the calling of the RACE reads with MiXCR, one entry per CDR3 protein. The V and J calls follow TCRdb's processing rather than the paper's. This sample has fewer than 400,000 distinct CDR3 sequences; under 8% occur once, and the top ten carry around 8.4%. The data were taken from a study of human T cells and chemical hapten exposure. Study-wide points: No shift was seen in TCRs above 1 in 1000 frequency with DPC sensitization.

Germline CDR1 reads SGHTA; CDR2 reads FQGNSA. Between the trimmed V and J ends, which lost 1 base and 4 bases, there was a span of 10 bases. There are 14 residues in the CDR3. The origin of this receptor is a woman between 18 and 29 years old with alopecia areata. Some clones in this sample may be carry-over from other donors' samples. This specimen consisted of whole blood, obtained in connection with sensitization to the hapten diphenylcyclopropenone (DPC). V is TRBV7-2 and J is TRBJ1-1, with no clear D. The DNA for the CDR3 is TGTGCCAGCAGCTTAGGAGGGCCGGTCACTGAAGCTTTCTTT. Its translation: CASSLGGPVTEAFF.